These T cell receptor beta chains were read from a single sample in a study of blood T cell repertoires in COVID-19. Here immunoSEQ multiplex PCR was the method, and the copy in TCRdb shows in-frame clones only, minus some. This table holds 110,000 to 150,000 clones, around 89% found once. Material: peripheral blood. The receptors come from a man aged 55-75 years with active or convalescent COVID-19. CDR3s include the opening cysteine and the closing phenylalanine or tryptophan. The D gene is left open where the match is weak. Expanded clones get a size class; other rows say once, few or many, or leave the size out.

len | j_gene | v_gene | d_gene | abundance | CDR3nt | CDR3aa
14 | TRBJ2-2 | TRBV2 | TRBD1 | few | TGTGCCAGCAGACGCCAGGGGGCTGACGGGGAGCTGTTTTTT | CASRRQGADGELFF
14 | TRBJ1-4 | TRBV4-3 | . | . | TGCGCCAGCAGCCAGGGTATGAGGAGTGAAAAACTGTTTTTT | CASSQGMRSEKLFF
14 | TRBJ2-7 | TRBV4-2 | TRBD1 | . | TGTGCCAGCAGCCAAGATAACAGGGGTGGCGAGCAGTACTTC | CASSQDNRGGEQYF
16 | TRBJ1-1 | TRBV5-4 | TRBD1 | . | TGTGCCAGCAGCTTGGGGACAGGGGCTGGATACACTGAAGCTTTCTTT | CASSLGTGAGYTEAFF
15 | TRBJ1-6 | TRBV6-2/TRBV6-3 | . | . | TGTGCCAGCAGCACCAGACGGGGGTTTAATTCACCCCTCCACTTT | CASSTRRGFNSPLHF
15 | TRBJ1-5 | TRBV28 | . | . | TGTGCCAGCAGGGTTGGTGGGGGCATGAATCAGCCCCAGCATTTT | CASRVGGGMNQPQHF
13 | TRBJ2-3 | TRBV6-4 | . | . | TGTGCCAGCAGCTCCCAAAGCGCAGATACGCAGTATTTT | CASSSQSADTQYF
17 | TRBJ2-1 | TRBV2 | TRBD2 | . | TGTGCCAGCAGTGACTCTCTACTAGCGGGAGTTTCGAATGAGCAGTTCTTC | CASSDSLLAGVSNEQFF
14 | TRBJ1-2 | TRBV30 | TRBD1 | once | TGTGCCTGGACCCGGACAGGGGCTAACTATGGCTACACCTTC | CAWTRTGANYGYTF
13 | TRBJ2-5 | TRBV7-3 | . | few | TGTGCCAGCAGCTATAGGGAGCGAGAGACCCAGTACTTC | CASSYRERETQYF
15 | TRBJ2-7 | TRBV19 | TRBD1 | . | TGTGCCAGTAGTACCCTGACAGGGTTCGCCTACGAGCAGTACTTC | CASSTLTGFAYEQYF
14 | TRBJ1-1 | TRBV7-9 | . | . | TGTGCCAGCAGCTTACTCTTCAGGAACACTGAAGCTTTCTTT | CASSLLFRNTEAFF
16 | TRBJ2-5 | TRBV6-6 | TRBD1 | . | TGTGCCAGCAGTCTTAGTCCGGGACAGGGCTGGGAGACCCAGTACTTC | CASSLSPGQGWETQYF
14 | TRBJ1-5 | TRBV30 | . | . | TGTGCCCCAGCTCGGGGTAGAGGCAATCAGCCCCAGCATTTT | CAPARGRGNQPQHF
16 | TRBJ2-1 | TRBV19 | TRBD2 | once | TGTGCCAGTAGTTCTAGGACTAGCGGGAGTAAGGATGAGCAGTTCTTC | CASSSRTSGSKDEQFF